This section outlines one T cell receptor (beta chain) sequence together with its context. Reverse transcription of roughly 0.45 to 1 ug RNA used random hexamers. TCRdb itself ran the immunoSEQ multiplex PCR reads through MiXCR, one entry per CDR3 protein. The sample lists around 200,000 distinct CDR3 sequences, over 85% occurring once. These data originate in a study of CD8 T cells in Susac syndrome. Sequencing of TCR beta was undertaken in CD8+ and CD4+ T cells derived from blood. Between the trimmed V and J ends, which lost 6 bases and 7 bases, there was a span of 19 bases. Germline V lookup: CDR1 DFQATT, CDR2 SNEGSKA (reference sequence). This CDR3 comprises 14 residues.

Sequencing used CD4+ T cells from PBMCs. This chain uses TRBV20-1 with TRBJ2-1; D remains ambiguous. This TCR was recovered from a human donor in good health. The CDR3 bases are TGCAGTGCGAGAAAGGGAAACCCGTATAATGAGCAGTTCTTC. Translated, it gives CSARKGNPYNEQFF.